This T cell receptor (beta chain) came from a study of Ad26.COV2.S vaccination and SARS-CoV-2 variants. Study-wide findings and caveats: Substantial breadth in spike-specific CD8+ and CD4+ T cell responses was reportedly seen after vaccination.

Per the germline V gene, CDR1 is MNHEY and CDR2 is SVGEGT. The CDR3 totals 14 residues. Between the trimmed V and J ends, which lost 6 bases and 4 bases, there was a span of 15 bases. This clone appeared a single time. The antigen remains undetermined. Profiled with immunoSEQ multiplex PCR; TCRdb holds only in-frame clones, not every one. The repertoire holds about 680,000 clones, with 70% to 90% as singletons. Treatment in this sample: about 20 received Ad26.COV2.S at low or high dose, single or two shots; roughly five received placebo; per-sample allocation not given. The samples were gathered on day 63 after the first injection of vaccine or placebo.

The TCR was taken from a person between 18 and 65 years old who received the Ad26.COV2.S COVID-19 vaccine or a placebo. The V and J genes are TRBV6-2 or TRBV6-3 and TRBJ2-5; no clear D gene. Sequences were derived from peripheral blood, sampled in a trial of Ad26.COV2.S vaccine versus placebo. CDR3 in amino acids: CASSRPPMGETQYF. The CDR3 DNA follows: TGTGCCAGCAGCCGTCCCCCGATGGGAGAGACCCAGTACTTC.